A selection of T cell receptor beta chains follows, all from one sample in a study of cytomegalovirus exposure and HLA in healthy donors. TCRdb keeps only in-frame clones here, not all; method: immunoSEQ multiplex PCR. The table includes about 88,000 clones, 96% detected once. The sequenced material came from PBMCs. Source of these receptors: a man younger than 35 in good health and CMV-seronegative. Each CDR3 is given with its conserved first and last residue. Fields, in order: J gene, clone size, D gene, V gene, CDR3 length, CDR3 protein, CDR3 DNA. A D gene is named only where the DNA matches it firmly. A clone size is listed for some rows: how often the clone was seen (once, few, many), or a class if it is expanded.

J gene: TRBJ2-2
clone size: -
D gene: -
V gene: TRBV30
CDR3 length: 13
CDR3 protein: CAWSPDMTGELFF
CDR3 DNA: TGTGCCTGGAGTCCGGACATGACCGGGGAGCTGTTTTTT

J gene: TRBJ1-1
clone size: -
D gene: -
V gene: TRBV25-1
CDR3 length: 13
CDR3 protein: CASSAVPGTEAFF
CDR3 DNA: TGTGCCAGCAGTGCCGTCCCGGGAACTGAAGCTTTCTTT

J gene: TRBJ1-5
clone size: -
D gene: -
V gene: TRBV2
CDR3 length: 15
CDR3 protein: CASSELGHPGQPQHF
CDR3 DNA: TGTGCCAGCAGTGAACTAGGACACCCCGGTCAGCCCCAGCATTTT

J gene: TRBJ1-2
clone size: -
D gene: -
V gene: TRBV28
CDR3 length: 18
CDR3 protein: CASSLLGSGAEPNYGYTF
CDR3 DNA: TGTGCCAGCAGTTTATTGGGGTCTGGGGCAGAGCCTAACTATGGCTACACCTTC

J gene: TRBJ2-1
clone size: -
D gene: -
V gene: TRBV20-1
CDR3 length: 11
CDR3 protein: CSARTYNEQFF
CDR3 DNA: TGCAGTGCCAGGACTTACAATGAGCAGTTCTTC

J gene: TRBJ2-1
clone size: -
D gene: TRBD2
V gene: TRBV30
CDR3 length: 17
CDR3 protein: CAWSIRLGLAGDNEQFF
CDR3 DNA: TGTGCCTGGAGCATACGTCTGGGACTAGCGGGAGACAATGAGCAGTTCTTC

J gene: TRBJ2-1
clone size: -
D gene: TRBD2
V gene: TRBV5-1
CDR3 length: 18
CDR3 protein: CASSLGETSGRLIDEQFF
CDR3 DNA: TGCGCCAGCAGCTTGGGGGAGACTAGCGGGAGACTTATCGATGAGCAGTTCTTC

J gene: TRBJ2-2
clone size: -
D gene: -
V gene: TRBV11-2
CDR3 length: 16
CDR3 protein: CASSFIQGNGIGELFF
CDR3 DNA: TGTGCCAGCAGTTTTATACAGGGAAACGGTATCGGGGAGCTGTTTTTT

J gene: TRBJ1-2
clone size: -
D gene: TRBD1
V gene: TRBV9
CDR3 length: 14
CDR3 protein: CASSLRTGGYGYTF
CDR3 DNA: TGTGCCAGCAGCCTAAGGACAGGGGGCTATGGCTACACCTTC

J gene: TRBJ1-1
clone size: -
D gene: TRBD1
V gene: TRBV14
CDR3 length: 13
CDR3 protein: CASSRQGQGEAFF
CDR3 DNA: TGTGCCAGCAGCCGGCAGGGACAGGGGGAAGCTTTCTTT

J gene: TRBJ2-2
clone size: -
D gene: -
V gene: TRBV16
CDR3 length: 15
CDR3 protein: CASSQRTANTGELFF
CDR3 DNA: TGTGCCAGCAGCCAAAGGACTGCGAACACCGGGGAGCTGTTTTTT

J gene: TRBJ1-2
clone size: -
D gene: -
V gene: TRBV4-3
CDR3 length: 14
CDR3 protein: CASSQVGGTYGYTF
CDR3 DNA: TGCGCCAGCAGCCAAGTCGGGGGGACCTATGGCTACACCTTC

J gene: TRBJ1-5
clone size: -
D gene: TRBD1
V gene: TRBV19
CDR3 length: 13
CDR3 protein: CASATGVDQPQHF
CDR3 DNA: TGTGCCAGTGCTACAGGGGTGGATCAGCCCCAGCATTTT

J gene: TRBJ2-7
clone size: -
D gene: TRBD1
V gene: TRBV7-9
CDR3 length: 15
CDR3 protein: CASSLYPTGWYEQYF
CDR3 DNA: TGTGCCAGCAGCTTATACCCGACAGGGTGGTACGAGCAGTACTTC

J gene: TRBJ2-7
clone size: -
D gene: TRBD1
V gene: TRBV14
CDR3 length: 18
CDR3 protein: CASSQELGPGQGYNEQYF
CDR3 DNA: TGTGCCAGCAGCCAAGAGCTAGGACCGGGACAGGGGTACAACGAGCAGTACTTC

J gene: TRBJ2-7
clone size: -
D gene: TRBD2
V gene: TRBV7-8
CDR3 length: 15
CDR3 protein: CASEGWFSGTYEQYF
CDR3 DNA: TGTGCCAGCGAGGGGTGGTTTAGCGGGACCTACGAGCAGTACTTC

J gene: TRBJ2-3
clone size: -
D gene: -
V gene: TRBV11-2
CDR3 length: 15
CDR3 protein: CASSPASRGWDTQYF
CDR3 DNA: TGTGCCAGCAGCCCGGCGTCACGGGGGTGGGATACGCAGTATTTT

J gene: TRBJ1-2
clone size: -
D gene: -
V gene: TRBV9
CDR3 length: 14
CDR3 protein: CARARTARPYGYTF
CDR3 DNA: TGTGCCAGAGCTCGGACAGCCCGACCCTATGGCTACACCTTC

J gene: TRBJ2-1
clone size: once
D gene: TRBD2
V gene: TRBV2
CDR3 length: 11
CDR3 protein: CASSRLAGRFF
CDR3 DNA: TGTGCCAGCAGTAGACTAGCGGGTCGGTTCTTC

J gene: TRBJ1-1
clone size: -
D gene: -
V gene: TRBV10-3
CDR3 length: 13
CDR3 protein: CAIKPQTNTEAFF
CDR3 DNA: TGTGCCATCAAACCACAGACGAACACTGAAGCTTTCTTT

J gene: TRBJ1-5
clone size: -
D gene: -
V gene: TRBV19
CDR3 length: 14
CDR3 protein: CASRSTGINQPQHF
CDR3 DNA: TGTGCCAGTAGGTCGACAGGTATCAATCAGCCCCAGCATTTT

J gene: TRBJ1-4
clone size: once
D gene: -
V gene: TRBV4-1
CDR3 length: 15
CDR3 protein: CASSLGQGNNEKLFF
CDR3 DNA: TGCGCCAGCAGCCTGGGGCAGGGGAATAATGAAAAACTGTTTTTT

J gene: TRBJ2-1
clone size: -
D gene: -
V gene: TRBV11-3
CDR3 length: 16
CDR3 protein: CASSASKASSYNEQFF
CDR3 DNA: TGTGCCAGCAGCGCGAGCAAGGCTAGCTCCTACAATGAGCAGTTCTTC

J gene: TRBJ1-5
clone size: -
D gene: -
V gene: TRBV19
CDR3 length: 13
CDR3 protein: CASSPVPNQPQHF
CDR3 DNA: TGTGCCAGTAGCCCCGTCCCGAATCAGCCCCAGCATTTT

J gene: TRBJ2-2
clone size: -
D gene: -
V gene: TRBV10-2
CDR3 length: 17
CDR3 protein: CASSVMAKTVSTGELFF
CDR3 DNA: TGCGCCAGCAGTGTTATGGCCAAGACAGTGAGCACCGGGGAGCTGTTTTTT

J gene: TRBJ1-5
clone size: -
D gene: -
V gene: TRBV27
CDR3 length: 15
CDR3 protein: CASSLLGVSNQPQHF
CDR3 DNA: TGTGCCAGCAGTTTATTAGGGGTGAGCAATCAGCCCCAGCATTTT

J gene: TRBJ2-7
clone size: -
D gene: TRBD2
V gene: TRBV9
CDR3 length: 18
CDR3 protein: CASSEATSGPGTRYEQYF
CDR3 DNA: TGTGCCAGCAGCGAAGCAACTAGCGGGCCTGGGACTCGCTACGAGCAGTACTTC

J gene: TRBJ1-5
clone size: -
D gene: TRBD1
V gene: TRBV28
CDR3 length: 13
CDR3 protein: CASSSHDRGRSHF
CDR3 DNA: TGTGCCAGCAGTTCCCATGACAGGGGGCGAAGCCATTTT

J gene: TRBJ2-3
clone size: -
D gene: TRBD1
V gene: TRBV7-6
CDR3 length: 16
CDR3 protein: CASRSSGGASTDTQYF
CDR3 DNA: TGTGCCAGCAGGTCATCAGGGGGCGCGAGCACAGATACGCAGTATTTT

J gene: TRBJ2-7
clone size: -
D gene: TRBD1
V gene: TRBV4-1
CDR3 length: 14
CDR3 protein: CASSQLIAGGEQYF
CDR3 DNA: TGCGCCAGCAGCCAATTAATCGCAGGGGGCGAGCAGTACTTC

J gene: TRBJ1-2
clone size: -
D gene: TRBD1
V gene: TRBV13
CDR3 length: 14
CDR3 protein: CASSGTGANYGYTF
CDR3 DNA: TGTGCCAGCAGTGGGACAGGGGCTAACTATGGCTACACCTTC

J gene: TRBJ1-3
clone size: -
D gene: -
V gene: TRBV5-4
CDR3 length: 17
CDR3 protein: CASSLGPGREAGNTIYF
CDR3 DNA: TGTGCCAGCAGCTTGGGGCCGGGGAGAGAGGCTGGAAACACCATATATTTT

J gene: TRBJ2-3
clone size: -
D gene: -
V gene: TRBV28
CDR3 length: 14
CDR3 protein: CASYRPLGTDTQYF
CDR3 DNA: TGTGCCAGCTACAGACCCCTGGGTACAGATACGCAGTATTTT

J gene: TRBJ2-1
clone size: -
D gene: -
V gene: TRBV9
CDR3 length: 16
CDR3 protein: CASSARDSNRDNEQFF
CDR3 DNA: TGTGCCAGCAGCGCCCGGGACTCTAATCGGGACAATGAGCAGTTCTTC

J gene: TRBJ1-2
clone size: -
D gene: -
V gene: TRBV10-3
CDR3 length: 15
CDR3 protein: CAISEQGQGIDGYTF
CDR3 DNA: TGTGCCATCAGTGAACAAGGGCAGGGAATTGATGGCTACACCTTC

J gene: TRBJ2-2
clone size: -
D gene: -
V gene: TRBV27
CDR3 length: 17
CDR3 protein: CASSPNQGFLYHGELFF
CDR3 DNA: TGTGCCAGCAGTCCAAATCAGGGTTTTCTTTACCACGGGGAGCTGTTTTTT

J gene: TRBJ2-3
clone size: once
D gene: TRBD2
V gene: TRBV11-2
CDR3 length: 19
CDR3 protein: CASSLGSSGTYSSTDTQYF
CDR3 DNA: TGTGCCAGCAGCTTAGGTTCTAGCGGAACCTATTCTAGCACAGATACGCAGTATTTT

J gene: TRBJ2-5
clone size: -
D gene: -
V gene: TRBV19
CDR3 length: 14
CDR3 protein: CATSGRGTQETQYF
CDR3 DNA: TGTGCCACCAGTGGGAGGGGGACTCAAGAGACCCAGTACTTC

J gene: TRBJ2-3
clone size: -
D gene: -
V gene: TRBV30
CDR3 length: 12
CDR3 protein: CAWTGITDTQYF
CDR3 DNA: TGTGCCTGGACAGGGATCACAGATACGCAGTATTTT

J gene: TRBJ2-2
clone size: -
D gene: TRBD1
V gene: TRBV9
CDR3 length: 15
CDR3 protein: CAGSVTTGGTGELFF
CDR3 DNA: TGTGCCGGCAGCGTTACGACAGGGGGAACCGGGGAGCTGTTTTTT

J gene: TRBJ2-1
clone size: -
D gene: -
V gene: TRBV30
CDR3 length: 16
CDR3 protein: CAWSPTRPGGLDEQFF
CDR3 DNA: TGTGCCTGGAGTCCAACCCGGCCTGGCGGTTTGGATGAGCAGTTCTTC

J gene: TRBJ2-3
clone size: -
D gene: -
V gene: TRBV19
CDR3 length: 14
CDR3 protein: CASSIVKGADTQYF
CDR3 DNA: TGTGCCAGTAGTATAGTAAAGGGGGCAGATACGCAGTATTTT